Listed here are 28 T cell receptor beta chains from one sample, sequenced in a study of naive and memory T cell subsets. The beta constant-region primer was an equimolar mix of two oligonucleotides covering TRBC1 and TRBC2. TCRdb re-called the UMI-ligation and nested PCR reads through MiXCR, storing one row per CDR3 protein. The table has about 90,000 distinct CDR3 sequences, over 7% seen once. The sequenced sample was central memory CD4+ T cells from blood. The receptors were sampled from a human donor in good health.

The chain has TRBV18 and TRBJ2-3; D uncertain. V lost 2 bases, J lost 2 bases, and 17 bases lay in between. Germline CDR1 and CDR2: KGHSH and LQKENI. This CDR3 has 17 amino acids. CDR3 DNA sequence: TGTGCCAGCTCACCATTTTCCTGGGGAAGCGCCACAGATACGCAGTATTTT. This encodes CASSPFSWGSATDTQYF.

This clonotype has at least ten counts. The rearrangement links TRBV3-1 to TRBJ2-3, with TRBD2 matching over 9 bases. Germline CDR1 is LGHDT and CDR2 is YNNKEL (reference sequence). The CDR3 covers 15 residues. Germline trimming cut 1 base from V and 7 bases from J; bases unmatched to any gene: 6. The CDR3 bases are TGTGCCAGCAGCCAAGGCGGGGGGGCCCCGAATACGCAGTATTTT. Encoded protein: CASSQGGGAPNTQYF.

A few counts support this clonotype. The V call is TRBV7-2, the J call TRBJ1-5, with D tentatively TRBD1 (5 bases). The CDR3 contains 13 residues. Germline V lookup: CDR1 SGHTA, CDR2 FQGNSA. With 8 bases removed from V and 5 bases from J, the gap between germline ends came to 13 bases. DNA of the CDR3: TGTGCCAGCCCCGAAGGGGTGGATCAGCCCCAGCATTTT. This gives the protein CASPEGVDQPQHF. The whole variable domain, remainder taken from reference TRBV7-2 and TRBJ1-5, is GAGVSQSPSNKVTEKGKDVELRCDPISGHTALYWYRQSLGQGLEFLIYFQGNSAPDKSGLPSDRFSAERTGGSVSTLTIQRTQQEDSAVYLCASPEGVDQPQHFGDGTRLSIL.

Ten or more counts support this clonotype. The chain carries TRBV12-3 or TRBV12-4 and TRBJ1-2; D call uncertain. This CDR3 comprises 13 residues. V lost 0 bases and J lost 7, with 9 bases in between. The chain's CDR3 is CASSLALRSGYTF. The DNA for the CDR3 is TGTGCCAGCAGTTTAGCCCTTCGCAGTGGCTACACCTTC.

Many counts were recorded for this clonotype. The chain has TRBV9 and TRBJ1-1; possibly TRBD1 for D (5 bases). The V gene's germline CDR1 is SGDLS and CDR2 YYNGEE. CDR3 length equals 15 residues. Trimming removed 1 base from V and 7 bases from J, with 17 bases in between. The CDR3 sequence: CASSVSGQLGGEAFF. The DNA for the CDR3 is TGTGCCAGCAGCGTATCAGGGCAACTCGGTGGTGAAGCTTTCTTT.

This clonotype has ten or more counts. The chain joins TRBV28 to TRBJ1-2; perhaps TRBD1 as D (6 bases). V lost 5 bases and J lost 5, with 12 bases in between. Germline values: CDR1 MDHEN, CDR2 SYDVKM. The CDR3 extends over 13 amino acids. CDR3 in amino acids: CASSPGQVYGYTF. The CDR3 DNA is TGTGCCAGCAGTCCGGGACAAGTTTATGGCTACACCTTC.

This clonotype was counted a few times. The chain links TRBV18 to TRBJ2-1; 7 nucleotides align to TRBD1. After removal of 3 bases from V and 5 bases from J, the junction contained 7 bases not matched to a gene. CDR1 KGHSH and CDR2 LQKENI come from the germline V gene. The CDR3 is made up of 15 amino acids. The DNA for the CDR3 is TGTGCCAGCTCACCGAGGGACAGTTCGGACAATGAGCAGTTCTTC. This gives the protein CASSPRDSSDNEQFF.

J is TRBJ1-2 and V is TRBV2; no firm D call. The CDR3 loop spans 11 amino acids. Germline-derived CDR1 and CDR2 are SNHLY and FYNNEI. Trimming took off 8 bases at V and 6 bases at J, with 10 bases between the two ends. CDR3 DNA sequence: TGTGCCAGCGGAGATTTAGATGGCTACACCTTC. Encoded protein: CASGDLDGYTF. The full variable domain, completed using reference TRBV2 and TRBJ1-2, is EPEVTQTPSHQVTQMGQEVILRCVPISNHLYFYWYRQILGQKVEFLVSFYNNEISEKSEIFDDQFSVERPDGSNFTLKIRSTKLEDSAMYFCASGDLDGYTFGSGTRLTVV.

This clonotype was detected a few times. The chain recombines TRBV29-1 with TRBJ2-4; the match to TRBD1 covers 7 bases. The V gene's germline CDR1 is SQVTM and CDR2 ANQGSEA. The CDR3 has 16 amino acids. V shed 4 bases, J shed 3 bases, and the junction held 12 bases outside the gene matches. CDR3 sequence: CSVADGQARLKNIQYF. The DNA of the CDR3 is TGCAGCGTTGCGGACGGACAGGCCCGTCTCAAAAACATTCAGTACTTC.

The CDR3 is CASSVGGDRSSYEQYF. The CDR3 DNA reads as TGTGCCAGCAGCGTAGGGGGGGACCGCAGCTCCTACGAGCAGTACTTC. The chain combines TRBV9 with TRBJ2-7, with D possibly TRBD2 on 6 matching bases. There are 16 residues in the CDR3. The ends were cut back, 0 bases at V and 0 bases at J, with 13 bases in the middle. Per the germline V gene, CDR1 is SGDLS and CDR2 is YYNGEE.

This clonotype was detected ten times or more. The chain carries TRBV29-1 and TRBJ1-2; a possible D gene is TRBD1 (6 bases). V was trimmed by 4 bases and J by 1 base, leaving 13 bases between them. Looked up from germline, CDR1 is SQVTM and CDR2 is ANQGSEA. The length of the CDR3 is 14 residues. The CDR3 protein is CSVVYGGVNYGYTF. In DNA, the CDR3 is TGCAGCGTTGTATACGGGGGCGTTAACTATGGCTACACCTTC.

This clonotype was detected only a few times. The chain joins TRBV12-3 or TRBV12-4 to TRBJ2-3; 8 bases fit TRBD2. The CDR3 is made up of 14 amino acids. Germline trimming cut 6 bases from V and 4 bases from J; bases unmatched to any gene: 6. The CDR3 DNA is TGTGCCAGCAGATTTACTAGCGGAGCAGATACGCAGTATTTT. Protein sequence: CASRFTSGADTQYF.

The chain couples TRBV6-2 or TRBV6-3 to TRBJ1-1; the match to TRBD1 covers 8 bases. Germline V gene sequence: CDR1 MNHEY, CDR2 SVGEGT. The CDR3 length is 16 residues. The trim removed 6 bases at V and 4 bases at J, leaving 13 bases unmatched. DNA for the CDR3: TGTGCCAGCAGACCTATTGACAGGGGCGGTGGCACTGAAGCTTTCTTT. Residues: CASRPIDRGGGTEAFF.

This clonotype was observed many times. This chain links TRBV20-1 with TRBJ2-7; 10 bases are shared with TRBD2. The CDR3 extends over 15 amino acids. Germline trimming cut 0 bases from V and 6 bases from J; bases unmatched to any gene: 8. Germline V CDR1 and CDR2: DFQATT, SNEGSKA (reference sequence). The CDR3 spells CSARDLTSGISEQYF. In DNA form, the CDR3 reads TGCAGTGCTAGAGACCTCACTAGCGGGATTAGCGAGCAGTACTTC.

This clonotype was seen ten or more times. The V and J genes are TRBV2 and TRBJ1-5; 8 nucleotides line up with TRBD1. The germline CDR1 and CDR2 sequences are SNHLY and FYNNEI. CDR3 length: 14 residues. J was trimmed by 7 bases and V by 3 bases; bases with no gene match: 5. The chain's CDR3 is CASSDQGAAQPQHF. The CDR3 DNA is TGTGCCAGCAGTGACCAGGGGGCTGCGCAGCCCCAGCATTTT.

The sample holds many counts of this clonotype. CDR3 loop: CASSAAGTGDGYTF. In nucleotides, the CDR3 is TGTGCCAGCAGCGCAGCCGGGACAGGGGATGGCTACACCTTC. The chain joins TRBV7-2 to TRBJ1-2; 10 bases agree with TRBD1. Germline values: CDR1 SGHTA, CDR2 FQGNSA. The CDR3 runs to 14 residues. V shed 5 bases, J shed 6 bases, and the junction held 6 bases outside the gene matches.

This chain links TRBV30 with TRBJ1-1, with no clear D. This CDR3 region has 14 residues. CDR1 GTSNPN and CDR2 SVGIG come from the germline V gene (reference sequence). V lost 2 bases and J 1 base, leaving 11 bases between the germline ends. The CDR3 sequence: CAWSPLTPNTEAFF. The DNA of the CDR3 is TGTGCCTGGAGTCCCCTAACCCCGAACACTGAAGCTTTCTTT.

This clonotype was counted ten times or more. This sequence joins TRBV6-2 or TRBV6-3 and TRBJ1-4; D gene uncertain. CDR1 is MNHEY, CDR2 SVGEGT, per germline. Trimming cost V 6 bases and J 3 bases, with 8 bases left between them. CDR3 length: 13 residues. DNA for the CDR3: TGTGCCAGCAGCCCGACCGCTAATGAAAAACTGTTTTTT. Amino acids: CASSPTANEKLFF.

This clonotype was counted only a few times. The rearrangement joins TRBV5-4 to TRBJ2-3; D unclear. This CDR3 region has 12 residues. Trimming took off 1 base at V and 8 bases at J, with 8 bases between the two ends. The germline CDR1 and CDR2 sequences are SGHNT and YYREEE (reference sequence). CDR3 amino acids: CASSLSDLTQYF. Written as DNA, the CDR3 is TGTGCCAGCAGCTTGAGTGACCTTACGCAGTATTTT. The full variable domain, in which reference TRBV5-4 and TRBJ2-3 provide the parts outside the CDR3, is ETGVTQSPTHLIKTRGQQVTLRCSSQSGHNTVSWYQQALGQGPQFIFQYYREEENGRGNFPPRFSGLQFPNYSSELNVNALELDDSALYLCASSLSDLTQYFGPGTRLTVL.

The V gene is TRBV28, the J gene TRBJ1-2; TRBD1 matches 8 bases. This CDR3 is 14 amino acids long. Germline V gene lookup returns CDR1 MDHEN and CDR2 SYDVKM. Unmatched junction bases numbered 8, after V lost 3 bases and J lost 8 bases. The CDR3 DNA follows: TGTGCCAGCAGTTTCTTTACAGGGGGAGTCGGCTACACCTTC. Translation: CASSFFTGGVGYTF.

This clonotype was recorded at least ten times. The chain carries TRBV20-1 and TRBJ2-2; D gene ambiguous. The CDR3 loop spans 12 amino acids. V was pared by 7 bases and J by 8 bases, with 14 bases between. Germline V gene data show CDR1 as DFQATT and CDR2 as SNEGSKA (reference sequence). CDR3 sequence reads: CSVAPALGELFF. In DNA form, the CDR3 reads TGCAGTGTAGCCCCTGCACTAGGGGAGCTGTTTTTT.

This clonotype was seen repeatedly, ten times or more. The genes are TRBV20-1 and TRBJ1-6; possible D gene TRBD1, 6 bases. The V and J ends lost 0 bases and 7 bases respectively, with 13 bases between them. The CDR3 is 15 amino acids. The germline V gene has CDR1 DFQATT and CDR2 SNEGSKA (reference sequence). This CDR3 reads CSAREGGAPNSPLHF. For the CDR3, the DNA is TGCAGTGCTAGAGAGGGGGGCGCACCGAATTCACCCCTCCACTTT.

This clonotype was seen at least ten times. The V call is TRBV3-1, the J call TRBJ2-3; D is ambiguous. The CDR3 has 11 amino acids. CDR1 LGHDT and CDR2 YNNKEL come from the germline V gene (reference sequence). V shed 1 base and J shed 4 bases, with 0 bases lying between them. The CDR3, as DNA: TGTGCCAGCAGCCAAGCAGATACGCAGTATTTT. Protein product: CASSQADTQYF.

This clonotype was recorded many times. V usage is TRBV7-9 and J usage is TRBJ2-1; D may match TRBD1 or TRBD2 (5 bases each). The CDR3 covers 14 residues. Germline V gene data show CDR1 as SEHNR and CDR2 as FQNEAQ (reference sequence). V was trimmed by 5 bases and J by 7 bases, leaving 15 bases between them. CDR3 in DNA: TGTGCCAGCAGCACTCCAAAGTGGGGGAATGAGCAGTTCTTC. Protein product: CASSTPKWGNEQFF.

On this clonotype itself: A read error may explain this, as a much larger clone is one base away. The chain employs TRBV29-1 and TRBJ2-1; D remains unclear. The length of the CDR3 is 12 residues. Germline assignment: CDR1 SQVTM and CDR2 ANQGSEA. The CDR3 DNA sequence: TGCAGCGTTGTTGGCCTTAACAATAAGCAGTTCTTC. Translation gives CSVVGLNNKQFF.

The chain links TRBV20-1 to TRBJ2-7; D is unclear. V was clipped by 3 bases and J by 7 bases, with 10 bases between them. Germline V gene data show CDR1 as DFQATT and CDR2 as SNEGSKA (reference sequence). The CDR3 loop spans 11 amino acids. CDR3 region: CSASPGWEQYF. CDR3 nucleotides: TGCAGTGCTAGTCCTGGGTGGGAGCAGTACTTC.

This clonotype was recorded at least ten times. J is TRBJ2-7 and V is TRBV7-9; D might be TRBD1 (6 bases). This CDR3 is built from 13 residues. V was clipped by 6 bases and J by 1 base, with 10 bases between them. Germline values: CDR1 SEHNR, CDR2 FQNEAQ (reference sequence). DNA of the CDR3: TGTGCCAGCAGACCCGACAGGTCCTACGAGCAGTACTTC. Residues: CASRPDRSYEQYF.

This clonotype was picked up a small number of times. The CDR3 DNA reads as TGTGCCAGCAGCTTAGTCCGGGGGCGCGGTGGAACCGGGGAGCTGTTTTTT. Protein product: CASSLVRGRGGTGELFF. The rearrangement links TRBV7-2 to TRBJ2-2, with D perhaps being TRBD1 or TRBD2 (6 bases each). V was pared by 1 base and J by 5 bases, with 17 bases between. This CDR3 spans 17 amino acids. Germline CDR1 SGHTA, CDR2 FQGNSA. Complete variable domain (other parts from reference TRBV7-2 and TRBJ2-2): GAGVSQSPSNKVTEKGKDVELRCDPISGHTALYWYRQSLGQGLEFLIYFQGNSAPDKSGLPSDRFSAERTGGSVSTLTIQRTQQEDSAVYLCASSLVRGRGGTGELFFGEGSRLTVL.